This TCR beta chain was profiled in a study of Tregs in tolerant kidney transplant recipients. Study results and limitations: Biological reproducibility was not directly addressed in this study.

A remark on this clone: Its specificity is not known.

Clones were read by immunoSEQ multiplex PCR, and TCRdb kept only the in-frame ones, dropping some. The profile shows about 240,000 clones, approximately 84% of them singletons. This CDR3 spans 14 amino acids. Germline V lookup: CDR1 MNHNS, CDR2 SASEGT. Trimming removed 5 bases from V and 2 bases from J, with 13 bases in between. This receptor was identified in a human donor in good health. Source material: CD4+ T cells from blood. The rearrangement uses TRBV6-1 and TRBJ2-7, with D possibly being TRBD2 (6 bases). This CDR3 is CASSYSGYPYEQYF. CDR3 sequence (DNA): TGTGCCAGCAGTTATAGCGGATATCCCTACGAGCAGTACTTC.